A selection of T cell receptor beta chains follows, all from one sample in a study of graft-versus-host responses after intestinal transplantation. Using immunoSEQ multiplex PCR, the repertoire was profiled, and TCRdb retains in-frame clones only, with some absent. The sample has 90,000 to 95,000 clones; about 93% are singletons. Their antigen targets remain unknown. The material was unstimulated CD8+ T cells sorted from spleen or lymph node cells, obtained before intestinal transplant. Receptor source: a human donor who received an intestinal transplant. CDR3s leave out the opening cysteine and the closing phenylalanine or tryptophan. Fields, in order: V gene, clone size, CDR3 protein. Size tells how often a clone was seen (once, few, many) or the class of an expanded clone, and some rows leave it out.

v_gene: TRBV30
abundance: NA
CDR3aa: AWSLGRGTAGELF

v_gene: TRBV6-1
abundance: NA
CDR3aa: ASSEWDRGIQETQY

v_gene: TRBV13
abundance: NA
CDR3aa: ASSPGTANYEQY

v_gene: TRBV4-1
abundance: once
CDR3aa: ASSQWLGQSNEKLF

v_gene: TRBV12-5
abundance: NA
CDR3aa: ASGLVAGDGTDTQY

v_gene: TRBV20-1
abundance: NA
CDR3aa: STGGGAEAF

v_gene: TRBV4-1
abundance: NA
CDR3aa: ASSQDGGLTYEQY

v_gene: TRBV5-4
abundance: NA
CDR3aa: ASSLPSGVQETQY

v_gene: TRBV4-1
abundance: NA
CDR3aa: ASSPGETQY

v_gene: TRBV7-3
abundance: NA
CDR3aa: ASSFSGGQGDTQY

v_gene: TRBV27
abundance: once
CDR3aa: ASSSIMPDRTSSYNSPLH

v_gene: TRBV11-2
abundance: NA
CDR3aa: ASSLAQGANQPQH

v_gene: TRBV16
abundance: NA
CDR3aa: ASSLSGLGAYGYT

v_gene: TRBV2
abundance: NA
CDR3aa: ASSEAVIRSSYNEQF

v_gene: TRBV4-1
abundance: NA
CDR3aa: ASSQAGGDRWGFLYEQY

v_gene: TRBV19
abundance: once
CDR3aa: ASTQNEQY

v_gene: TRBV7-8
abundance: NA
CDR3aa: ASSFTDEQY

v_gene: TRBV19
abundance: NA
CDR3aa: ASSIGVLNTEAF

v_gene: TRBV19
abundance: NA
CDR3aa: ASSIGTATPQETQY

v_gene: TRBV9
abundance: NA
CDR3aa: ASSVGTGGGQPQH

v_gene: TRBV27
abundance: NA
CDR3aa: ASSSGSGGLLNQPQH

v_gene: TRBV12-5
abundance: NA
CDR3aa: ASGVWANTEAF

v_gene: TRBV5-6
abundance: NA
CDR3aa: ASSLSSGLVFGYNEQF

v_gene: TRBV6-5
abundance: NA
CDR3aa: ASSQAMTGYGYT

v_gene: TRBV30
abundance: once
CDR3aa: AWSPRNTGELF

v_gene: TRBV19
abundance: NA
CDR3aa: ASSIGLHQF

v_gene: TRBV7-9
abundance: NA
CDR3aa: ASSSMDSSGNTIY

v_gene: TRBV5-1
abundance: NA
CDR3aa: ASSSGLAGGKVVYEQY

v_gene: TRBV25-1
abundance: NA
CDR3aa: ASSESQGYYGYT

v_gene: TRBV9
abundance: NA
CDR3aa: ASSPEGLASSTDTQY

v_gene: TRBV10-3
abundance: few
CDR3aa: AISGWEDTQY

v_gene: TRBV10-3
abundance: NA
CDR3aa: AISERRQGRIEQY

v_gene: TRBV29-1
abundance: NA
CDR3aa: SVDPAGTDTQY

v_gene: TRBV4-1
abundance: NA
CDR3aa: ASSQELAGPNQPQH

v_gene: TRBV2
abundance: NA
CDR3aa: ASSGPLALYEQY

v_gene: TRBV28
abundance: NA
CDR3aa: ASSLFRQGRNTEAF

v_gene: TRBV6-6
abundance: NA
CDR3aa: ASRPGGGANVLT

v_gene: TRBV27
abundance: NA
CDR3aa: ASSLTASGRYEQY

v_gene: TRBV5-3
abundance: NA
CDR3aa: ASYDGYT

v_gene: TRBV4-3
abundance: NA
CDR3aa: ASSQDRQGVSMNTEAF

v_gene: TRBV27
abundance: once
CDR3aa: ASSLSAGVGGYT

v_gene: TRBV5-6
abundance: NA
CDR3aa: ASSWPNPLDKDNYGYT

v_gene: TRBV5-6
abundance: once
CDR3aa: ASSFWTADNSPLH

v_gene: TRBV4-1
abundance: NA
CDR3aa: ASSQVTSGKFNEQF

v_gene: TRBV29-1
abundance: NA
CDR3aa: SVEFYREERGTQETQY

v_gene: TRBV6-5
abundance: NA
CDR3aa: ASSHPGGTY

v_gene: TRBV29-1
abundance: NA
CDR3aa: SVDPQGSNYGYT

v_gene: TRBV12-2
abundance: NA
CDR3aa: ASRLVGTALAKNIQY

v_gene: TRBV27
abundance: NA
CDR3aa: ASSLGLAGYNEQF

v_gene: TRBV5-6
abundance: NA
CDR3aa: ASSLIVQDRYGYT

v_gene: TRBV19
abundance: NA
CDR3aa: ASSEWSGPSTDTQY

v_gene: TRBV13
abundance: NA
CDR3aa: ASSLGYRAYEQY

v_gene: TRBV18
abundance: once
CDR3aa: ASSSRWTEAF

v_gene: TRBV4-1
abundance: NA
CDR3aa: ASSLHSTPSYEQY